This T cell receptor beta chain was recovered during a study of blood T cell repertoires in COVID-19. As for the study in general: From the United States, Italy and Spain came samples of acute and convalescent COVID-19. In each case, the material was cDNA or gDNA derived from T cells, B-cell-depleted T cells, or PBMCs.

The CDR3 is 15 residues long. V trimming: 4 bases; J trimming: 9 bases; junction bases outside the gene matches: 11. Per germline, CDR1 LNHNV and CDR2 YYDKDF (reference sequence). Authors' processing steps: Amplification with reference gene primers provided the estimates of nucleated cell counts. Sequencing used immunoSEQ multiplex PCR; TCRdb keeps in-frame clones, though not all of them. V, J and clone size are those of that table, while D and trimming were read from the DNA. The sample holds approximately 230,000 clones, about 86% seen once. This TCR was recovered from a man aged 80 or over with acute or convalescent COVID-19. Material: peripheral blood. The chain uses TRBV15 and TRBJ1-4, with 7 bases that match TRBD1. CDR3 residues: CATSKLDRADQKLFF. The CDR3 nucleotides read TGTGCCACCAGCAAGTTAGACAGGGCTGATCAAAAACTGTTTTTT.